These T cell receptor beta chains were read from a single sample in a study of T cells after yellow fever vaccination. TCRdb recomputed calls from the 5' RACE reads with MiXCR, one row per CDR3 protein. The sample gives about 360,000 distinct CDR3 sequences, 6.2% of which show up once; 15% is in the top ten. Sequencing was performed on PBMCs, taken 5 days after the yellow fever booster vaccination. These receptors were taken from a man aged 25-45 years who received the YFV17D yellow fever vaccine. Both conserved end residues are part of each CDR3. Each record gives: CDR3 DNA, CDR3 protein, J gene, D gene, clone size, V gene. D genes are given only for firm matches. Clone size appears in some rows only: once, few, many, or a class for an expanded clone.

TGTGCCAGCAGCCCCCAAACCGCGCGGAACTCCTACGAGCAGTACTTC,CASSPQTARNSYEQYF,TRBJ2-7,.,few,TRBV7-9
TGTGCCAGCAGTTACTCGAACCCGGGACTAGGGTTGTTCTTC,CASSYSNPGLGLFF,TRBJ2-1,TRBD2,.,TRBV6-5
TGCAGTGCTGGCTCCGGGACATCACATTTTGCCCAGCATTTT,CSAGSGTSHFAQHF,TRBJ1-5,.,.,TRBV20-1
TGTGCCAGCAGCTTATGGTTTCGACTAGCGGGAGGGGGGTTGGGGGCCACAGATACGCAGTATTTT,CASSLWFRLAGGGLGATDTQYF,TRBJ2-3,TRBD2,few,TRBV7-2
TGTGCCAGCAGTTACCGGGCCGGGCAGCTGTTTTTT,CASSYRAGQLFF,TRBJ2-2,.,many,TRBV6-2/TRBV6-3
TGTGCCAGCAGCCAAGACGGGAGTGTTAGTATCAAGCAGTACTTC,CASSQDGSVSIKQYF,TRBJ2-7,.,.,TRBV4-2
TGCAGCGCGCTACAGGGGGAGGAGACCCAGTACTTC,CSALQGEETQYF,TRBJ2-5,TRBD1,many,TRBV29-1
TGCAGCGCCGGGACAGGGCCCTACAATGAGCAGTTCTTC,CSAGTGPYNEQFF,TRBJ2-1,TRBD1,few,TRBV29-1
TGTGCCAGTAGTCCCCTCCCGGGGCAGCCCCAGCATTTT,CASSPLPGQPQHF,TRBJ1-5,.,many,TRBV19
TGTGCCAGCACCAGGACAGGGAGCTACGAGCAGTACTTC,CASTRTGSYEQYF,TRBJ2-7,TRBD1,many,TRBV6-2/TRBV6-3
TGCAGTGCTAGAACAGGGGTGGGCTATGGCTACACCTTC,CSARTGVGYGYTF,TRBJ1-2,TRBD1,many,TRBV20-1
TGTGCCAGCAGTGAATATATAGGGGCGGGAGCGAGGAATGAGCAGTTCTTC,CASSEYIGAGARNEQFF,TRBJ2-1,TRBD2,few,TRBV25-1
TGTGCCAAGCGGGACAGGGGTTTTAATGAGCAGTTCTTC,CAKRDRGFNEQFF,TRBJ2-1,TRBD1,many,TRBV24-1
TGTGCCAGCTCAACCCTAGCGGGGAACTCCTACAATGAGCAGTTCTTC,CASSTLAGNSYNEQFF,TRBJ2-1,TRBD2,few,TRBV18
TGCAGTGCCCCGGGGGCCCCAGATACGCAGTATTTT,CSAPGAPDTQYF,TRBJ2-3,.,.,TRBV20-1
TGTGCCAGTAAAGGTAGCGGGAATGACGAGACCCAGTACTTC,CASKGSGNDETQYF,TRBJ2-5,TRBD2,many,TRBV19
TGCAGTGCTAGTCCAGGGGCGAACTATGGCTACACCTTC,CSASPGANYGYTF,TRBJ1-2,.,many,TRBV20-1
TGCGCCAGCAGCTTACGGTCGGCCAAAAACATTCAGTACTTC,CASSLRSAKNIQYF,TRBJ2-4,.,few,TRBV5-1
TGCAGTGCTCTTAGGACAGTCGGCAATCAGCCCCAGCATTTT,CSALRTVGNQPQHF,TRBJ1-5,.,few,TRBV20-1
TGTGCCAGCTCACCAGGCGGGAGTGCCAACAATGAGCAGTTCTTC,CASSPGGSANNEQFF,TRBJ2-1,TRBD2,many,TRBV18
TGTGCCATCAGTGCGGGATGGGTAGGCCCATATTCACCCCTCCACTTT,CAISAGWVGPYSPLHF,TRBJ1-6,.,.,TRBV10-3
TGCAGTGCTAGAGCCGGGGGAGTGAACACTGAAGCTTTCTTT,CSARAGGVNTEAFF,TRBJ1-1,.,.,TRBV20-1
TGTGCCAGCACCAAACAGGTTAACTCCTACGAGCAGTACTTC,CASTKQVNSYEQYF,TRBJ2-7,.,.,TRBV5-5
TGTGCCAGCAGGTACCACTTTGGGGGATACAATGAGCAGTTCTTC,CASRYHFGGYNEQFF,TRBJ2-1,.,.,TRBV6-2/TRBV6-3
TGTGCCACCAGCAGAGAGGGAATAGGGGGCAATACGCAGTATTTT,CATSREGIGGNTQYF,TRBJ2-3,TRBD1,few,TRBV15
TGTGCCAGCAGTCCCTTGGGGACTAGTATGGCCAATGAGCAGTTCTTC,CASSPLGTSMANEQFF,TRBJ2-1,TRBD2,few,TRBV7-9
TGTGCCAGCAGCCCCGCCGGAACGAGGAACACTGAAGCTTTCTTT,CASSPAGTRNTEAFF,TRBJ1-1,.,many,TRBV3-1
TGTGCCAGCACCCCCGGAGGCCCAGATACGCAGTATTTT,CASTPGGPDTQYF,TRBJ2-3,.,.,TRBV5-4